A selection of T cell receptor beta chains follows, all from one sample in a study of T cell responses to AZD1222 COVID-19 vaccine. Repertoires were generated with immunoSEQ multiplex PCR, while TCRdb's copy carries only in-frame clones and drops some. The sample has tens of thousands of clones; roughly nine tenths are singletons. Specimen: peripheral blood, collected 28 days after the second AZD1222 dose. The receptors here all came from an adult who received the AZD1222 COVID-19 vaccine. Both conserved end residues are trimmed from each CDR3. For some rows the clone size is stated as once, few or many, or as a class when expanded; others skip it.

size	V	J	CDR3
NA	TRBV12-1	TRBJ1-5	ASSLTPTGNYSNQPQH
NA	TRBV7-3	TRBJ2-1	ASSITSGSYNEQF
once	TRBV28	TRBJ2-7	ASSLPGGPSYEQY
NA	TRBV11-3	TRBJ2-2	ASSLDHWTGETGELF
NA	TRBV7-2	TRBJ2-7	ASIGQGSSYEQY
once	TRBV7-9	TRBJ2-5	ASSQETQY
NA	TRBV19	TRBJ2-1	ASTPGLRNEQF
NA	TRBV4-1	TRBJ2-7	ASSQVWGFYEQY
few	TRBV18	TRBJ2-5	ASSPTGSQETQY
NA	TRBV6-5	TRBJ2-5	ASSYSRGYYVETQY
NA	TRBV19	TRBJ2-3	ASSPTTDTQY
NA	TRBV28	TRBJ1-5	ASSLWQQPQH
NA	TRBV10-2	TRBJ1-5	ASSEVRGGYSNQPQH
NA	TRBV7-2	TRBJ1-1	ASSFGLNTEAF
NA	TRBV20-1	TRBJ1-1	SASGPLRAAF
NA	TRBV5-1	TRBJ1-1	ASSSDGLNTEAF
once	TRBV18	TRBJ1-1	ASSPGDRRSEAF
NA	TRBV14	TRBJ2-6	ASSQGGANVLT
NA	TRBV5-1	TRBJ2-1	ASSLGTAPGNEQF
NA	TRBV12-3/TRBV12-4	TRBJ2-7	ASRLSGAYEQY
NA	TRBV7-9	TRBJ1-2	ASSRLQGGDYGYT
NA	TRBV19	TRBJ1-1	ASSTYRQGADTEAF
NA	TRBV2	TRBJ1-5	ASGLTGAYSNQPQH
NA	TRBV5-1	TRBJ2-1	ASSSEEGTKTSYNEQF
NA	TRBV12-3/TRBV12-4	TRBJ2-5	ASSTRDQETQY
NA	TRBV30	TRBJ2-7	CLGRGLEQY
NA	TRBV6-5	TRBJ1-2	ASSLSQGAYGYT
NA	TRBV30	TRBJ1-1	AWDRLDTEAF
NA	TRBV4-2	TRBJ1-4	ASSQDRGAVGKLF
NA	TRBV19	TRBJ1-1	ASTQQGSNTEAF
once	TRBV5-4	TRBJ2-7	ASSLGQGRTGVYEQY
NA	TRBV5-1	TRBJ1-1	ASSLTGALPTEAF
few	TRBV6-5	TRBJ2-7	ASSYGGTGGTYEQY
few	TRBV18	TRBJ2-1	ASSAGTSSYNEQF
NA	TRBV5-1	TRBJ2-2	ASSPGGGGDTGELF
NA	TRBV20-1	TRBJ1-6	SASPGTAYNSPLH
NA	TRBV12-5	TRBJ2-5	ASGVLEETQY
NA	TRBV13	TRBJ1-3	ASSTQRNSGNTIY
NA	TRBV7-2	TRBJ2-7	ASSLGSPGTYEQY
NA	TRBV5-4	TRBJ2-3	ASSPQGAQPVTDTQY
NA	TRBV2	TRBJ2-7	ASRSGTHYEQY
NA	TRBV10-1	TRBJ2-1	ASRGEGSGSRDEQF
NA	TRBV30	TRBJ2-7	AWSRQGHEQY
once	TRBV6-4	TRBJ1-6	ASSDSSRSPLH
NA	TRBV7-2	TRBJ2-7	ASRYSGSWGSYEQY
NA	TRBV7-3	TRBJ2-3	ASSSYIGDTQY
NA	TRBV18	TRBJ1-2	ASSPLDRVNYGYT
NA	TRBV27	TRBJ1-5	ASSFTPYSNQPQH
NA	TRBV29-1	TRBJ2-5	SVEGGGETQY
NA	TRBV3-1/TRBV3-2	TRBJ1-1	ASSPTGRNEAF
once	TRBV6-1	TRBJ1-2	ASSELQGGRDVYGYT
NA	TRBV6-5	TRBJ2-1	ASSPRTNYNEQF
NA	TRBV2	TRBJ1-5	ASSESSRDQPQH
once	TRBV19	TRBJ2-7	ASSSPNADRGRHEQY
NA	TRBV28	TRBJ1-1	ASSSTVTEAF
NA	TRBV19	TRBJ2-7	ASSLEDSGEQY
NA	TRBV27	TRBJ2-3	ASSSRPLSRVDTQY
NA	TRBV2	TRBJ1-1	ASSEPDFGARTEAF
NA	TRBV7-2	TRBJ1-6	ASSLFVGNSPLH